The clone carrying this TCR beta chain occurred once. This specimen comes from a study of blood T cell repertoires in COVID-19. The wider study: Material from acute and convalescent COVID-19 was sourced from the United States, Italy and Spain.

This CDR3 region has 18 residues. Between the trimmed V and J ends, which lost 4 bases and 3 bases, there was a span of 25 bases. Germline V lookup: CDR1 MDHEN, CDR2 SYDVKM. The cohort comprised adults aged about 18 to 100 years residing in some 24 US areas. In the authors' workflow: How many nucleated cells were present was estimated from reference gene primer amplification. Data came from immunoSEQ multiplex PCR; TCRdb stores just in-frame clones and leaves some out. Clone size and the V and J calls come from that table; the DNA yielded D and trimming. The table has a few hundred thousand clones, approximately 86% seen once.

The specimen was PBMCs or T cells enriched from blood (not recorded which). This clonotype was sampled from a woman aged 40 to 50 with acute COVID-19. This chain connects TRBV28 to TRBJ2-7; D gene ambiguous. CDR3 sequence (DNA): TGTGCCAGCAGTTCTTCCTATGCCTCGAGAGACATTAGCTACGAGCAGTACTTC. It codes for CASSSSYASRDISYEQYF.